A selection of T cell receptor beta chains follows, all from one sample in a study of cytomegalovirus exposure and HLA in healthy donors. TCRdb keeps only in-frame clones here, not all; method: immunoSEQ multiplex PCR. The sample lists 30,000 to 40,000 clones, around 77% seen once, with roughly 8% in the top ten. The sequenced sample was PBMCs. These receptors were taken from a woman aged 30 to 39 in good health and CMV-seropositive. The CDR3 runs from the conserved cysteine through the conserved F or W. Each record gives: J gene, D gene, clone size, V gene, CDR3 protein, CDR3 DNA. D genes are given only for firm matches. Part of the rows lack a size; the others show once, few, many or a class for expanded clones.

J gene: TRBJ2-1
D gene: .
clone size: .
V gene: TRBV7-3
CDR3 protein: CASSSPSAPPRFF
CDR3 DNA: TGTGCCAGCAGCTCCCCTAGCGCTCCCCCTCGCTTCTTC

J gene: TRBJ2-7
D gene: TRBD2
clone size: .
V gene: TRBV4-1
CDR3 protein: CASSRLEREGLQQYF
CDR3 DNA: TGCGCCAGCAGCCGCTTGGAGCGGGAGGGCCTTCAGCAGTACTTC

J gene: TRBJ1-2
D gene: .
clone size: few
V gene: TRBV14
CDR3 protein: CASSQGQFYGYTF
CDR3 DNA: TGTGCCAGCAGCCAAGGACAGTTTTATGGCTACACCTTC

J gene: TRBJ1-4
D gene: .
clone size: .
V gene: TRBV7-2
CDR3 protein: CASSLAAGTNEKLFF
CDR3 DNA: TGTGCCAGCAGCTTAGCCGCAGGAACTAATGAAAAACTGTTTTTT

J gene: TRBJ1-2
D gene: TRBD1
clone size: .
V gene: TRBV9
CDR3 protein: CASSEGALDYGYTF
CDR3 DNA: TGTGCCAGCAGCGAGGGGGCGCTCGACTATGGCTACACCTTC

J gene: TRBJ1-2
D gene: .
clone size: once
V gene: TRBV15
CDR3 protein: CATSRDGGGYTF
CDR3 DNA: TGTGCCACCAGCAGGGACGGGGGTGGCTACACCTTC

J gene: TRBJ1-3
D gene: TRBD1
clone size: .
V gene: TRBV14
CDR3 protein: CASSLDRGHTIYF
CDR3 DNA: TGTGCCAGCAGCCTGGACAGGGGCCACACCATATATTTT

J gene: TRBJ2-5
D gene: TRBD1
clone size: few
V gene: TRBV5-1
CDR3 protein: CASSAPDRVVETQYF
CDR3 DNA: TGCGCCAGCAGCGCCCCGGACAGGGTGGTAGAGACCCAGTACTTC

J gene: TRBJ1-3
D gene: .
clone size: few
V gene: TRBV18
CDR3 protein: CASSPPANSGNTIYF
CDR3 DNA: TGTGCCAGCTCACCACCAGCCAACTCTGGAAACACCATATATTTT

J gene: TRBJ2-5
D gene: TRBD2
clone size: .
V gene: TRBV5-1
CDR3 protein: CASSFQFFRTSGGLETQYF
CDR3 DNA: TGCGCCAGCAGCTTCCAGTTTTTCCGGACTAGCGGGGGGTTAGAGACCCAGTACTTC

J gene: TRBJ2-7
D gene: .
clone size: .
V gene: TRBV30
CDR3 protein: CAWSGASSYEQYF
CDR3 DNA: TGTGCCTGGAGTGGGGCCAGCTCCTACGAGCAGTACTTC

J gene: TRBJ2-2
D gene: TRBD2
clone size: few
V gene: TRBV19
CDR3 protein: CASVALAETGELFF
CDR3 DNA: TGTGCCAGTGTGGCACTAGCGGAAACCGGGGAGCTGTTTTTT

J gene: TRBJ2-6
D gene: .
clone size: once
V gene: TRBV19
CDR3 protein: CASSILGSPSGANVLTF
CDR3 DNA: TGTGCCAGTAGTATTTTGGGCAGCCCCTCTGGGGCCAACGTCCTGACTTTC

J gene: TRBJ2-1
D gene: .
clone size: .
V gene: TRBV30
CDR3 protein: CAWSLGASYNEQFF
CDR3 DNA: TGTGCCTGGAGTCTGGGGGCCTCCTACAATGAGCAGTTCTTC

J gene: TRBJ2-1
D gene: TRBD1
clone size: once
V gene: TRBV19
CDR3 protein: CASSITGQVYNEQFF
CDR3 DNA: TGTGCCAGTAGTATTACCGGACAGGTCTACAATGAGCAGTTCTTC

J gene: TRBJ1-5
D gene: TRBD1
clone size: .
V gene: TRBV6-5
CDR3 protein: CASSPRQGNQPQHF
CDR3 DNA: TGTGCCAGCAGTCCACGACAGGGGAATCAGCCCCAGCATTTT

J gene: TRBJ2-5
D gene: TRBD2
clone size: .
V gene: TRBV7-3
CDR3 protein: CASSPGRPGLAEVQETQYF
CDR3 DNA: TGTGCCAGCAGCCCGGGACGGCCGGGACTAGCAGAAGTCCAAGAGACCCAGTACTTC

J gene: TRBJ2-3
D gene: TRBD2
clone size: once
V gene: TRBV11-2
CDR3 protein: CASSLGTSGRDF
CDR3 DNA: TGTGCCAGCAGCTTAGGGACTAGCGGGAGGGATTTT

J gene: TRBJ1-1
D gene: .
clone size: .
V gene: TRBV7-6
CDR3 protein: CASSPGAEAFF
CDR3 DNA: TGTGCCAGCAGCCCAGGGGCCGAAGCTTTCTTT

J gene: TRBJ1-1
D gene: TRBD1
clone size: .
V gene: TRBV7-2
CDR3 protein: CASSFRGGVTEAFF
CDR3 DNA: TGTGCCAGCAGCTTCCGAGGGGGCGTTACTGAAGCTTTCTTT

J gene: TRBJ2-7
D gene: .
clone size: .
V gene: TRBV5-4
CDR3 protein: CASSLSGSRSYEQYF
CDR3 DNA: TGTGCCAGCAGCTTGAGTGGTAGCCGATCCTACGAGCAGTACTTC

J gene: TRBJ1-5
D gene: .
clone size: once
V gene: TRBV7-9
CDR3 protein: CASSPQGQPQHF
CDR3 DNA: TGTGCCAGCAGCCCTCAGGGACAGCCCCAGCATTTT

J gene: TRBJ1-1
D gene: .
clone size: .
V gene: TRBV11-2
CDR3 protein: CASSLFGVTEAFF
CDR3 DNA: TGTGCCAGCAGCTTATTCGGGGTCACTGAAGCTTTCTTT

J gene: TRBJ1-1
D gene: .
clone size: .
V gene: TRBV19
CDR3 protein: CASSILGAAFF
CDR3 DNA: TGTGCCAGTAGTATTTTGGGGGCAGCTTTCTTT

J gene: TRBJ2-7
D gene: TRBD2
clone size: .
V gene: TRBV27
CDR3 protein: CASSFGGVSPEQYF
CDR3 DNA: TGTGCCAGCAGTTTCGGGGGGGTGAGCCCCGAGCAGTACTTC

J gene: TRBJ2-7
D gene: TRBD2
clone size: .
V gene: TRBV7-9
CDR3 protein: CASSSVGRVGKVYEQYF
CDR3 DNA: TGTGCCAGCAGCTCGGTCGGGAGGGTGGGGAAGGTCTACGAGCAGTACTTC

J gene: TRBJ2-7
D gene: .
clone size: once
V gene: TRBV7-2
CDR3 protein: CASSLGTKYEQYF
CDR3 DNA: TGTGCCAGCAGCTTAGGGACAAAGTACGAGCAGTACTTC

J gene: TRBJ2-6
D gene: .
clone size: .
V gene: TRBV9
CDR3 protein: CASSVGYSSGANVLTF
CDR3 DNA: TGTGCCAGCAGCGTAGGGTATAGCTCTGGGGCCAACGTCCTGACTTTC

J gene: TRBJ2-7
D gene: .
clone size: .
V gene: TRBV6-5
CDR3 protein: CASSEMASSYEQYF
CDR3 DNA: TGTGCCAGCAGTGAAATGGCTAGTAGTTACGAGCAGTACTTC

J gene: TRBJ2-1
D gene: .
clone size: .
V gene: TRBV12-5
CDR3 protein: CASGLAHGVALGSYNEQFF
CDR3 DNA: TGTGCTAGTGGTTTGGCCCACGGGGTCGCCCTAGGTTCCTACAATGAGCAGTTCTTC

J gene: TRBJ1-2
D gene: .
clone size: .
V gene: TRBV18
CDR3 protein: CASSPPTGLSRAYPF
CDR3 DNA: TGTGCCAGCTCACCACCTACAGGTCTAAGCAGGGCCTACCCCTTC

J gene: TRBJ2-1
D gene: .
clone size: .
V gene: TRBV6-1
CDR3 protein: CASSPTGHFGYEQFF
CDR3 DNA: TGTGCCAGCAGTCCTACAGGCCACTTTGGCTATGAGCAGTTCTTC

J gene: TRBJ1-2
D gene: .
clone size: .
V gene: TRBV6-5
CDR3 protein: CASRYRQAGGYTF
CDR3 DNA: TGTGCCAGCAGGTACAGACAAGCAGGCGGCTACACCTTC

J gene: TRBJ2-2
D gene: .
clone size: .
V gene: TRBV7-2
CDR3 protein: CASSQQGLLNTGELFF
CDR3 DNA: TGTGCCAGCAGCCAACAAGGACTACTAAACACCGGGGAGCTGTTTTTT

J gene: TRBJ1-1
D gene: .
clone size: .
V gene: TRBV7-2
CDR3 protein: CASSFFGISNTEAFF
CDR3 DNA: TGTGCCAGCAGCTTTTTCGGGATTTCGAACACTGAAGCTTTCTTT

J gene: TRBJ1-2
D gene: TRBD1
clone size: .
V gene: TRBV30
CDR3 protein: CAWSVIGDSYGYTF
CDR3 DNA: TGTGCCTGGAGTGTAATAGGGGACAGCTATGGCTACACCTTC

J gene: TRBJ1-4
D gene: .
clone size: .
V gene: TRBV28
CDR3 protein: CASSRVGEKLFF
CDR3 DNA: TGTGCCAGCAGTCGGGTTGGTGAAAAACTGTTTTTT

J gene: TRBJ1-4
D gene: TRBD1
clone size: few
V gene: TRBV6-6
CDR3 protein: CASSHRGDEKLFF
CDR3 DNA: TGTGCCAGCAGCCACAGGGGGGACGAAAAACTGTTTTTT

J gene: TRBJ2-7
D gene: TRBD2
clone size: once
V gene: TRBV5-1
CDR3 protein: CASSSQRGSSYEQYF
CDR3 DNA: TGCGCCAGCAGCAGTCAGCGGGGGAGCTCCTACGAGCAGTACTTC

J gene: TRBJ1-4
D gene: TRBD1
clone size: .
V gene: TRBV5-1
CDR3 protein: CASSLGDRGIEKLFF
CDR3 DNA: TGCGCCAGCAGCTTGGGGGACAGGGGGATTGAAAAACTGTTTTTT

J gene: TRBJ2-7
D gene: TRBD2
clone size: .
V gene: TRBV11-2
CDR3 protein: CASSPGLADTYEQYF
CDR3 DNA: TGTGCCAGCAGCCCGGGACTAGCGGATACCTACGAGCAGTACTTC

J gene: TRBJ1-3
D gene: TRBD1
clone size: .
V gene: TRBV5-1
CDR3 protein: CASSLTGALDGNTIYF
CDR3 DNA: TGCGCCAGCAGCCTAACAGGGGCTTTGGATGGAAACACCATATATTTT

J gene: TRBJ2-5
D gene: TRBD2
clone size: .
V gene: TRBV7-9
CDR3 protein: CASSPLAGPETQYF
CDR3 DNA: TGTGCCAGCAGCCCATTAGCGGGACCAGAGACCCAGTACTTC

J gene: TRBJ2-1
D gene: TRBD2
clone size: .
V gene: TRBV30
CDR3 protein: CAWSEEAGGGNEQFF
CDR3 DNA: TGTGCCTGGAGTGAGGAAGCGGGAGGGGGTAATGAGCAGTTCTTC

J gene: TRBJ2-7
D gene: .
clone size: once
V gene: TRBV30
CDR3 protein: CAWSGSYEQYF
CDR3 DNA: TGTGCCTGGAGTGGTAGCTACGAGCAGTACTTC

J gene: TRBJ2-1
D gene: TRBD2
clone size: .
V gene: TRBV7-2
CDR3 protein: CASIQRGGRYNEQFF
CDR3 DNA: TGTGCCAGCATTCAGCGGGGGGGCAGGTACAATGAGCAGTTCTTC

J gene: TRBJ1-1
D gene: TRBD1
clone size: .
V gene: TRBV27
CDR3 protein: CASNTPGGRGEAFF
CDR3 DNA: TGTGCCAGCAATACCCCAGGGGGCAGGGGTGAAGCTTTCTTT

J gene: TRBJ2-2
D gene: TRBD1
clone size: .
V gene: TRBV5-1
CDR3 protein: CASSWDRNTGELFF
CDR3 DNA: TGCGCCAGCAGCTGGGACAGGAACACCGGGGAGCTGTTTTTT

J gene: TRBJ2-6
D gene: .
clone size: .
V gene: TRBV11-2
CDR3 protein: CASSSRQAYTSGANVLTF
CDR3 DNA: TGTGCCAGCAGCTCAAGACAGGCTTACACCTCTGGGGCCAACGTCCTGACTTTC

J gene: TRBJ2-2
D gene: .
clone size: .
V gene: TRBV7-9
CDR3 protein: CASSPDREAGELFF
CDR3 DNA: TGTGCCAGCAGCCCAGACAGGGAGGCCGGGGAGCTGTTTTTT

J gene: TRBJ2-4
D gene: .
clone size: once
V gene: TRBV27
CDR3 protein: CASSSTTQVLAKNSQYF
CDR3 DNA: TGTGCCAGCAGTTCCACCACTCAGGTTTTGGCCAAAAACAGTCAGTACTTC

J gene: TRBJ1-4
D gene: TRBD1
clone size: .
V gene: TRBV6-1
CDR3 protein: CASKGQGFYFEKLFF
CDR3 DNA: TGTGCCAGCAAGGGACAGGGGTTTTACTTTGAAAAACTGTTTTTT

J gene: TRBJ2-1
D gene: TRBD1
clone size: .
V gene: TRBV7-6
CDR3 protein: CASSSQLDRGGEQFF
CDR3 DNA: TGTGCCAGCAGCTCACAACTTGACAGGGGCGGTGAGCAGTTCTTC